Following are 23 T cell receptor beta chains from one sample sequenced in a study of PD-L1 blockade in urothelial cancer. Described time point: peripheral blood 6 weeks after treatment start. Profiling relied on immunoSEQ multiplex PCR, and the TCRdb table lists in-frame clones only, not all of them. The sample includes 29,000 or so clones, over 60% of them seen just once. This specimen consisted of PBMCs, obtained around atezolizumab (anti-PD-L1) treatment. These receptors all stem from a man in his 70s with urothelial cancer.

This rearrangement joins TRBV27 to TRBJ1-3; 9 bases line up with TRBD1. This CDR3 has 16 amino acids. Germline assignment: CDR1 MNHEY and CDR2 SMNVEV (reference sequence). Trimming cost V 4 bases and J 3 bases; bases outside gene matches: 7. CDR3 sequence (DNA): TGTGCCAGCAGTTCCTACGACAGGGGGAGTGGAAACACCATATATTTT. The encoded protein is CASSSYDRGSGNTIYF.

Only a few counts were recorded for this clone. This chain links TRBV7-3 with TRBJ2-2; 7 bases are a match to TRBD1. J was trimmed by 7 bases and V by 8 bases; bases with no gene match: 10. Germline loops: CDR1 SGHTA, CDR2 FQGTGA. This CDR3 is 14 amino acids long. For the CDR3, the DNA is TGTGCCAGCGGTGAGACAGGGAAAGGCGGGGAGCTGTTTTTT. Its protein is CASGETGKGGELFF.

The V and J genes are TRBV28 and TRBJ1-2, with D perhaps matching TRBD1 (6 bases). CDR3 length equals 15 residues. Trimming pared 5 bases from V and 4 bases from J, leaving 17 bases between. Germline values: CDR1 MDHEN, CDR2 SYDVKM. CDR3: CASSRGQRMFYGYTF. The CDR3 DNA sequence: TGTGCCAGCAGTCGAGGACAGCGCATGTTCTATGGCTACACCTTC.

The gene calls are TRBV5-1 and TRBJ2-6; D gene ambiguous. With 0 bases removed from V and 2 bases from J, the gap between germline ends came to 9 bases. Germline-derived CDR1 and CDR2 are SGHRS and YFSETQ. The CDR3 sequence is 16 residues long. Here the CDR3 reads CASSLAGVPGANVLTF. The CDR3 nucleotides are TGCGCCAGCAGCTTGGCAGGCGTCCCTGGGGCCAACGTCCTGACTTTC.

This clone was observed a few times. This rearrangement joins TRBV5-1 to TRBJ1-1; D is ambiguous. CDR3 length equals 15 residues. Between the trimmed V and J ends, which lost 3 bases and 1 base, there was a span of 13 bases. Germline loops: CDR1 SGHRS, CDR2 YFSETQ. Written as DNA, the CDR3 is TGCGCCAGCAGCTCCGTCCCCCCCCCGAACACTGAAGCTTTCTTT. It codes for CASSSVPPPNTEAFF.

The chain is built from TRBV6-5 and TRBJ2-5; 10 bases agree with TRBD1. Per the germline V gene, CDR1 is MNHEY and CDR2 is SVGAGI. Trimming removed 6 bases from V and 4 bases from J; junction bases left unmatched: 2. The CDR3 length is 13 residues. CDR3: CASRDRGGETQYF. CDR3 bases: TGTGCCAGCAGGGACAGGGGGGGAGAGACCCAGTACTTC.

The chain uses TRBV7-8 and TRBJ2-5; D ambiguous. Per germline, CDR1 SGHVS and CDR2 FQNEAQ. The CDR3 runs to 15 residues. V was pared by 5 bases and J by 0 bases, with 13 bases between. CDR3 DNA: TGTGCCAGCAGCCCCCGAGCCGGGTACCAAGAGACCCAGTACTTC. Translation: CASSPRAGYQETQYF.

CDR3 sequence: CASSSGQGSVSLNEQFF. The DNA of the CDR3 is TGTGCCAGCAGCTCGGGACAGGGGTCTGTCTCCCTCAATGAGCAGTTCTTC. The chain couples TRBV7-9 to TRBJ2-1; 10 bases are shared with TRBD1. V gave up 4 bases and J gave up 6 bases; unmatched junction bases: 12. CDR3 size: 17 residues. The germline V gene encodes CDR1 SEHNR and CDR2 FQNEAQ (reference sequence).

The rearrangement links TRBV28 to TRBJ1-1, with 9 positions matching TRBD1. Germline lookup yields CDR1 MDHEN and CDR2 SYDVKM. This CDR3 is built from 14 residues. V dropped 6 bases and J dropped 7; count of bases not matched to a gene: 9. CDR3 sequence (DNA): TGTGCCAGCAGGTCTCCGGGACAGGGTTTTGAAGCTTTCTTT. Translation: CASRSPGQGFEAFF.

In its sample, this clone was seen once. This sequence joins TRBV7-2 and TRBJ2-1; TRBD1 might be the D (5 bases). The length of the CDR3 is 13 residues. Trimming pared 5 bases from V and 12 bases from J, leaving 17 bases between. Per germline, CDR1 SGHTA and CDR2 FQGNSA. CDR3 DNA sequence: TGTGCCAGCAGCAACAAACAGACAGTTAGGCAGTTCTTC. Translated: CASSNKQTVRQFF.

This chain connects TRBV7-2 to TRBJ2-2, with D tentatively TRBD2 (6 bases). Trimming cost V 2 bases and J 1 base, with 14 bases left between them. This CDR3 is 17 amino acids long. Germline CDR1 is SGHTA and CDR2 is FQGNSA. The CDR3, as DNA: TGTGCCAGCAGCTTACGGATCGGAGGGTTGAACACCGGGGAGCTGTTTTTT. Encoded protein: CASSLRIGGLNTGELFF.

In nucleotides, the CDR3 is TGTGCCAACCCGACACCGAACACTGAAGCTTTCTTT. Protein sequence: CANPTPNTEAFF. This chain uses TRBV14 with TRBJ1-1; D remains unclear. The V gene's germline CDR1 is SGHDN and CDR2 FVKESK. V was pared by 10 bases and J by 1 base, with 10 bases between. The CDR3 spans 12 residues.

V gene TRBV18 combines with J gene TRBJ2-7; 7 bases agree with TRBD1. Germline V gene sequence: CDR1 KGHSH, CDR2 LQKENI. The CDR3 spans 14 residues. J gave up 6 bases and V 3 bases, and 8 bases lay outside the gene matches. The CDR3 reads CASSPGQDRVEQYF. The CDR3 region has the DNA TGTGCCAGCTCACCCGGACAGGACCGGGTCGAGCAGTACTTC. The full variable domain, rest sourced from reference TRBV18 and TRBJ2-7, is NAGVMQNPRHLVRRRGQEARLRCSPMKGHSHVYWYRQLPEEGLKFMVYLQKENIIDESGMPKERFSAEFPKEGPSILRIQQVVRGDSAAYFCASSPGQDRVEQYFGPGTRLTVT.

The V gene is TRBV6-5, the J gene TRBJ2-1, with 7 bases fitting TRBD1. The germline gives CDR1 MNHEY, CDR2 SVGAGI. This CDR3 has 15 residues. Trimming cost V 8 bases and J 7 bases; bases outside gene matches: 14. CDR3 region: CASGRQGREWNEQFF. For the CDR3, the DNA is TGTGCCAGCGGACGACAGGGTCGGGAATGGAATGAGCAGTTCTTC.

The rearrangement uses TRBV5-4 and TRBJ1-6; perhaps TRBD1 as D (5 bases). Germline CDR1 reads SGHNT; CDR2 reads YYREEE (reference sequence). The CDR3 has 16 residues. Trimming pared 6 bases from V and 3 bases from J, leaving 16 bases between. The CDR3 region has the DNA TGTGCCAGCACCCGGGGGGAAGGGCGCTATAATTCACCCCTCCACTTT. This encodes CASTRGEGRYNSPLHF.

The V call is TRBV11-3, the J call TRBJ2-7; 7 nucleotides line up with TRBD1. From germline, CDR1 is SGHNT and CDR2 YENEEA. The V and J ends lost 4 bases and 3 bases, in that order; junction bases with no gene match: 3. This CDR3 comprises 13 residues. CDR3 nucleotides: TGTGCCAGCAGCTCACAGGGGCTCTACGAGCAGTACTTC. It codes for CASSSQGLYEQYF.

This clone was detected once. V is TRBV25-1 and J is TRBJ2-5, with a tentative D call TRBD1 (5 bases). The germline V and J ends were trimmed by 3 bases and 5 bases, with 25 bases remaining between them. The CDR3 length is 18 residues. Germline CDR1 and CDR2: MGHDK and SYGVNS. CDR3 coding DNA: TGTGCCAGCAGTGATATCCGGAGACTTGCAGGGCCGGTGGAGACCCAGTACTTC. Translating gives CASSDIRRLAGPVETQYF. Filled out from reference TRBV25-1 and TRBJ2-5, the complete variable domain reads EADIYQTPRYLVIGTGKKITLECSQTMGHDKMYWYQQDPGMELHLIHYSYGVNSTEKGDLSSESTVSRIRTEHFPLTLESARPSHTSQYLCASSDIRRLAGPVETQYFGPGTRLLVL.

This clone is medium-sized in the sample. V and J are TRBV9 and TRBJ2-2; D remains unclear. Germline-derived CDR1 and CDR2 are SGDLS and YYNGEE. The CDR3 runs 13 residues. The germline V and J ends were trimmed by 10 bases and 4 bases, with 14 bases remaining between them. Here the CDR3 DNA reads TGTGCCGTCGGGTGCCATGCCACCGGGGAGCTGTTTTTT. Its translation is CAVGCHATGELFF.

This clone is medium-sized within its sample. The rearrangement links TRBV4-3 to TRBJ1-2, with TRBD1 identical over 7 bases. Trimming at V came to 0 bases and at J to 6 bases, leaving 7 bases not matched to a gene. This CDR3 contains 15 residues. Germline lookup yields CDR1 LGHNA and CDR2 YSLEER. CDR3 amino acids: CASSQDKAGGDGYTF. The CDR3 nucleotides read TGCGCCAGCAGCCAAGATAAGGCAGGGGGAGATGGCTACACCTTC.

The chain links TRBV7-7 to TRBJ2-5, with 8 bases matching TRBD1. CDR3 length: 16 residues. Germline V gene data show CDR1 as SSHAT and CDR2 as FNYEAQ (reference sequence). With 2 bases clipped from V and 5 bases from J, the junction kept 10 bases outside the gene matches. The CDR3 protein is CASSLIQGEGGETQYF. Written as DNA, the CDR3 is TGTGCCAGCAGCTTAATACAGGGGGAAGGAGGGGAGACCCAGTACTTC.

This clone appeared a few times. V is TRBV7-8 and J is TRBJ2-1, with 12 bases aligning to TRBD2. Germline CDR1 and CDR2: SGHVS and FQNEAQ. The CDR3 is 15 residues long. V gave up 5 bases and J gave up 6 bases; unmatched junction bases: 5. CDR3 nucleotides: TGTGCCAGCAGCCCTTCTAGCGGGAGGGTCAATGAGCAGTTCTTC. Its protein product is CASSPSSGRVNEQFF. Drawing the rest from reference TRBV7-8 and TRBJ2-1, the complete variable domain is GAGVSQSPRYKVAKRGQDVALRCDPISGHVSLFWYQQALGQGPEFLTYFQNEAQLDKSGLPSDRFFAERPEGSVSTLKIQRTQQEDSAVYLCASSPSSGRVNEQFFGPGTRLTVL.

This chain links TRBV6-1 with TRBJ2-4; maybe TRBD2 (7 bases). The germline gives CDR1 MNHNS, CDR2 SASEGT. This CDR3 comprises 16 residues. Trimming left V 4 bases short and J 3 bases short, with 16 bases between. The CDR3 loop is CASSGGGQVGKNIQYF. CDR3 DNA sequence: TGTGCCAGCAGTGGGGGGGGACAAGTAGGCAAAAACATTCAGTACTTC.

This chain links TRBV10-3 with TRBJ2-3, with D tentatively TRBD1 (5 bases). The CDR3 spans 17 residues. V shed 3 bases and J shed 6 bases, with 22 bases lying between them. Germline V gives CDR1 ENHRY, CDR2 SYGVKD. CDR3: CAISEGANPPRPDTQYF. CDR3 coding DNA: TGTGCCATCAGTGAAGGGGCTAACCCACCACGCCCGGATACGCAGTATTTT.